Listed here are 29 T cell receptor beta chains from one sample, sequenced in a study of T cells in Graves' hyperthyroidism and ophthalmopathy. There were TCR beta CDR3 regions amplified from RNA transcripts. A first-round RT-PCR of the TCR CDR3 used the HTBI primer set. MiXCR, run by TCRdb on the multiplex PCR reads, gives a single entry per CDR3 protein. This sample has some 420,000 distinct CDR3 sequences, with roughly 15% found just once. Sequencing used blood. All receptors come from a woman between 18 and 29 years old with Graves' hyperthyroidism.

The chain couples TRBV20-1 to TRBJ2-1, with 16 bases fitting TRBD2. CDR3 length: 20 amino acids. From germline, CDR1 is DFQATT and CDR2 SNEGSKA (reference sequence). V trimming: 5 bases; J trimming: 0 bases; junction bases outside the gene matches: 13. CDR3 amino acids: CSASISGTSGRGSSYNEQFF. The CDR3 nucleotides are TGCAGTGCTTCCATTTCCGGGACTAGCGGGAGGGGTAGCTCCTACAATGAGCAGTTCTTC.

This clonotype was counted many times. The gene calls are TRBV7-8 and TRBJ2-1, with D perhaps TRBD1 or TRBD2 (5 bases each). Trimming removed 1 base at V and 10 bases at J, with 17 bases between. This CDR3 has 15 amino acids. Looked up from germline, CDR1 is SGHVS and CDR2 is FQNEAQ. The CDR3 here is CASSLGDQSIREQFF. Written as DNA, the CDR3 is TGTGCCAGCAGCTTAGGGGACCAGAGCATCAGGGAGCAGTTCTTC.

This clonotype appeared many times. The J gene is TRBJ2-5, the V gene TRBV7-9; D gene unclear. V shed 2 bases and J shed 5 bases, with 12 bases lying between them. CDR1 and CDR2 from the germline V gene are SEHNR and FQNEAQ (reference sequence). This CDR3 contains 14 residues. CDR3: CASSLTLGLETQYF. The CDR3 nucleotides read TGTGCCAGCAGCTTAACGTTGGGTTTGGAGACCCAGTACTTC.

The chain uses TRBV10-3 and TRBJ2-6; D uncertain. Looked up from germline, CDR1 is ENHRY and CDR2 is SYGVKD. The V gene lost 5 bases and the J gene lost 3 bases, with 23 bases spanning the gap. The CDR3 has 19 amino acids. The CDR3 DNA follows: TGTGCCATCAGTTTTTCTCCTGACTCGATCCGTGGTGGGGCCAACGTCCTGACTTTC. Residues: CAISFSPDSIRGGANVLTF.

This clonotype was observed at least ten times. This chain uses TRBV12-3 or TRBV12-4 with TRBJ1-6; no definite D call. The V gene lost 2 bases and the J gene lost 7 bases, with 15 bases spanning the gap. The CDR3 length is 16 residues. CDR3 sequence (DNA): TGTGCCAGCAGTTTACGGCCCCCTTCAGCCAATTCACCCCTCCACTTT. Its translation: CASSLRPPSANSPLHF.

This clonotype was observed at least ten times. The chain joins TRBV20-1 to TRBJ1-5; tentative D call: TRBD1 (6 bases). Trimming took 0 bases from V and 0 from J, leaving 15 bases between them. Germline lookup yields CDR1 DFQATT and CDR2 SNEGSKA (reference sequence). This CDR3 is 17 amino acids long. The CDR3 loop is CSARDENRVASNQPQHF. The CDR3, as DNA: TGCAGTGCTAGAGACGAAAACAGGGTGGCTAGCAATCAGCCCCAGCATTTT.

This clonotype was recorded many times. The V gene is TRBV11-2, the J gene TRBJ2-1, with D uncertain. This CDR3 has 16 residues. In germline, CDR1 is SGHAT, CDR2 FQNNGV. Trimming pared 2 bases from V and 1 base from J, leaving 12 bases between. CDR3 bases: TGTGCCAGCAGCTTAAGACCCGATGGGTCCTACAATGAGCAGTTCTTC. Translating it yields CASSLRPDGSYNEQFF. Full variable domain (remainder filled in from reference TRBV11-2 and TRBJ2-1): EAGVAQSPRYKIIEKRQSVAFWCNPISGHATLYWYQQILGQGPKLLIQFQNNGVVDDSQLPKDRFSAERLKGVDSTLKIQPAKLEDSAVYLCASSLRPDGSYNEQFFGPGTRLTVL.

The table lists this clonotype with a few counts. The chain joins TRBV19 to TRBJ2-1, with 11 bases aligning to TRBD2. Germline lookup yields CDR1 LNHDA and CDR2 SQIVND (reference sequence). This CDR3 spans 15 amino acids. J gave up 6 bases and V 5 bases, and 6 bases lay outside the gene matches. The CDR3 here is CASSETSGSPNEQFF. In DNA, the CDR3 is TGTGCCAGTAGTGAAACTAGCGGGAGCCCCAATGAGCAGTTCTTC.

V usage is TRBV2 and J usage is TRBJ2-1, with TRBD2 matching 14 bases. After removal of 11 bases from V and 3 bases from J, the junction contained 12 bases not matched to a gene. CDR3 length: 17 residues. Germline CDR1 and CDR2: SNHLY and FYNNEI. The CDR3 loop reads CAGKGTSGSKSYNEQFF. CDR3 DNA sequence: TGTGCCGGAAAGGGGACTAGCGGGAGTAAAAGCTACAATGAGCAGTTCTTC.

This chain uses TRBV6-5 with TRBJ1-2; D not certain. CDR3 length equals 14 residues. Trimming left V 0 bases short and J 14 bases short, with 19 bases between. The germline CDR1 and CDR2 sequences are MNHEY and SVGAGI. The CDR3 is CASSYSITRDTATF. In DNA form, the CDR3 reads TGTGCCAGCAGTTACTCGATTACGCGCGACACGGCGACCTTC.

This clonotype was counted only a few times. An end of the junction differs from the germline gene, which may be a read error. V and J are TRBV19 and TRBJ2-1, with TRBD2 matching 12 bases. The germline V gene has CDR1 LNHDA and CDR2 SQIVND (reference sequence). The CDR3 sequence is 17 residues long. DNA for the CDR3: TGTGCCAGTAGTTTAGAGCTAGCGGGAGGGCCGGGGGATGAGCAGTTCTTC. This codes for CASSLELAGGPGDEQFF.

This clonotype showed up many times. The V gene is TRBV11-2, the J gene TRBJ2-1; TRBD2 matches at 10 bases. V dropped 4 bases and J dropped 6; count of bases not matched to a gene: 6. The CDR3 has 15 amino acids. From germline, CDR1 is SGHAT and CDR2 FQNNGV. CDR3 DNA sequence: TGTGCCAGCAGCTCAAGACTAGCGGGTAGCAATGAGCAGTTCTTC. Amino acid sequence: CASSSRLAGSNEQFF.

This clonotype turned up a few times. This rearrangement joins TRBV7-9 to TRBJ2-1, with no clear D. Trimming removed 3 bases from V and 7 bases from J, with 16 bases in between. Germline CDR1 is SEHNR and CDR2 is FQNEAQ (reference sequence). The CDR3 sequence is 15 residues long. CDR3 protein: CASSFDRLPGNEQFF. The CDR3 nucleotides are TGTGCCAGCAGCTTCGACCGTCTTCCCGGGAATGAGCAGTTCTTC. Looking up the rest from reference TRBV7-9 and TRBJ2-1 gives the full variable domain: DTGVSQNPRHKITKRGQNVTFRCDPISEHNRLYWYRQTLGQGPEFLTYFQNEAQLEKSRLLSDRFSAERPKGSFSTLEIQRTEQGDSAMYLCASSFDRLPGNEQFFGPGTRLTVL.

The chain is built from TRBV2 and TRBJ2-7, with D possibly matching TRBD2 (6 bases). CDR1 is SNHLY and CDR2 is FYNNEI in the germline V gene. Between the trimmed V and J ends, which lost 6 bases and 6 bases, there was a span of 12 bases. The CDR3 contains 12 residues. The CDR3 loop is CASSYQGLEQYF. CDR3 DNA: TGTGCCAGCAGCTACCAGGGACTCGAGCAGTACTTC.

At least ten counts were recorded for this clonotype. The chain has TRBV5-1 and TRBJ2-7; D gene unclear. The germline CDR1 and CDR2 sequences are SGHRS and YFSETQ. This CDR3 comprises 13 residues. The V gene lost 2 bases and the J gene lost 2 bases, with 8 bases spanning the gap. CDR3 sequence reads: CASSLDGTYEQYF. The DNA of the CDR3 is TGCGCCAGCAGCTTAGACGGTACCTACGAGCAGTACTTC.

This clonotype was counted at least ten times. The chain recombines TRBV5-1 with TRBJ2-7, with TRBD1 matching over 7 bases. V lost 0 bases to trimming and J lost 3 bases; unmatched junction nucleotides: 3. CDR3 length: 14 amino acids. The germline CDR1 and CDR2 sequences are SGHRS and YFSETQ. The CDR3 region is CASSLDRGDYEQYF. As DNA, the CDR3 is TGCGCCAGCAGCTTGGACAGGGGTGACTACGAGCAGTACTTC. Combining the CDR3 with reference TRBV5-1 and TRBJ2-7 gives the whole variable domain KAGVTQTPRYLIKTRGQQVTLSCSPISGHRSVSWYQQTPGQGLQFLFEYFSETQRNKGNFPGRFSGRQFSNSRSEMNVSTLELGDSALYLCASSLDRGDYEQYFGPGTRLTVT.

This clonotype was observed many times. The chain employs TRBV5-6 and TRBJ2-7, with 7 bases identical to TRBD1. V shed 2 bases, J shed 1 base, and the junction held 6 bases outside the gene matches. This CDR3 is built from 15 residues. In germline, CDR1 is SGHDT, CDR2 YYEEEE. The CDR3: CASSFATGFSYEQYF. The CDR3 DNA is TGTGCCAGCAGCTTCGCGACAGGGTTTTCCTACGAGCAGTACTTC.

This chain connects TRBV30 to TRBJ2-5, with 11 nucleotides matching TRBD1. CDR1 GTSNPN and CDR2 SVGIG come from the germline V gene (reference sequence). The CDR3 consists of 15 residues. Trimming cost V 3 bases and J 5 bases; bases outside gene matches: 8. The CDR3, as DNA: TGTGCCTGGAGCCCGGGACAGGGGGAGGTGGAGACCCAGTACTTC. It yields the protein CAWSPGQGEVETQYF.

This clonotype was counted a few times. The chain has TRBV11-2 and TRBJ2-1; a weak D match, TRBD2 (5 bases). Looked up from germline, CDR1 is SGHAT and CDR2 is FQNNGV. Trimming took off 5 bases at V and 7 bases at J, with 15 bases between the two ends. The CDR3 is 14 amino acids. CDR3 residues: CASSTLLVLNEQFF. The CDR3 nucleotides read TGTGCCAGCAGCACTTTACTAGTCTTGAATGAGCAGTTCTTC.

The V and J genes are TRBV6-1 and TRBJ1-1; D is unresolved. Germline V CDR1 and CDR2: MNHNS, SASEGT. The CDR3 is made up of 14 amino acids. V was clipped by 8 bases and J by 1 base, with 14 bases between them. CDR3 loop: CASGLGQANTEAFF. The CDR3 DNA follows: TGTGCCAGCGGCCTAGGGCAGGCGAACACTGAAGCTTTCTTT.

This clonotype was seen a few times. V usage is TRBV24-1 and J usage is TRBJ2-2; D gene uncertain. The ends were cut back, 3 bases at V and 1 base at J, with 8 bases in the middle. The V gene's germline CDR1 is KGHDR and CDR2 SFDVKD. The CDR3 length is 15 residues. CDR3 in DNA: TGTGCCACCAGTGATAGTCGCATGAACACCGGGGAGCTGTTTTTT. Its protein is CATSDSRMNTGELFF.

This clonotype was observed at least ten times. The CDR3, as DNA: TGCGCCAGCAGCTTGAATAGCGGCGGTGCCTACGAGCAGTACTTC. Translating gives CASSLNSGGAYEQYF. The genes are TRBV5-1 and TRBJ2-7; maybe TRBD2 (6 bases). The CDR3 runs 15 residues. Per the germline V gene, CDR1 is SGHRS and CDR2 is YFSETQ. V was clipped by 1 base and J by 2 bases, with 13 bases between them.

The chain's CDR3 is CSANRDREEVGGYTF. The CDR3, as DNA: TGCAGTGCTAACCGGGACAGGGAAGAAGTTGGTGGCTACACCTTC. The chain has TRBV20-1 and TRBJ1-2; 9 bases match TRBD1. Losses at the gene ends were 4 bases for V and 7 bases for J; bases not matched to a gene: 13. The germline V gene has CDR1 DFQATT and CDR2 SNEGSKA (reference sequence). The CDR3 extends over 15 amino acids.

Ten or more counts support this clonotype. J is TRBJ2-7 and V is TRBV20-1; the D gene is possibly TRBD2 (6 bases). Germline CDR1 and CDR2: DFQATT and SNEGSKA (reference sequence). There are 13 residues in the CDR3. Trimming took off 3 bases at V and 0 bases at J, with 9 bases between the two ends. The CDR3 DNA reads TGCAGTGCTAGGACGGGAGCCTCCTACGAGCAGTACTTC. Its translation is CSARTGASYEQYF.

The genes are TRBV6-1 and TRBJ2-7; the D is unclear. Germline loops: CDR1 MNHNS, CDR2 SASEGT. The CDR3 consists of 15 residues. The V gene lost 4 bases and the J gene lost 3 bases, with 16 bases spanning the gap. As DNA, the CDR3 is TGTGCCAGCAGTGCTAGGGTAGGAGAATTCTACGAGCAGTACTTC. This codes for CASSARVGEFYEQYF.

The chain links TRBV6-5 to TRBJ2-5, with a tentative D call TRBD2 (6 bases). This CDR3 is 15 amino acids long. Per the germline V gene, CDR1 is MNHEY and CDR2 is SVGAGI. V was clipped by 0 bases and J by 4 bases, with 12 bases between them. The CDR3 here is CASSYSVVGGETQYF. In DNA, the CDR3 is TGTGCCAGCAGTTACTCGGTAGTGGGAGGAGAGACCCAGTACTTC.

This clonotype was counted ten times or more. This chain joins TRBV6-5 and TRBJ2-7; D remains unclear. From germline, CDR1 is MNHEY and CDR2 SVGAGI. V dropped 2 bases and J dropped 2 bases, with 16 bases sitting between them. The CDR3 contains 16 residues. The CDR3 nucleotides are TGTGCCAGCAGTTACGATCTCGGCCAGGCTGCCTACGAGCAGTACTTC. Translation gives CASSYDLGQAAYEQYF.

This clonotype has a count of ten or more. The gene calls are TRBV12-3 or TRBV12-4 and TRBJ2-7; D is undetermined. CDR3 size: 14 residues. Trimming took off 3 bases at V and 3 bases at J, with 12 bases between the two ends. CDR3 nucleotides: TGTGCCAGCAGTTTCTTCGAGTCCTTCTACGAGCAGTACTTC. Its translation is CASSFFESFYEQYF.

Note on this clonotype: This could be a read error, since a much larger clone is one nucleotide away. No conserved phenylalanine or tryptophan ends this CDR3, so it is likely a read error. CDR3: CSASGTALYNEQFS. The CDR3 DNA follows: TGCAGCGCCTCCGGGACAGCCCTATACAATGAGCAGTTCTCC. V and J are TRBV29-1 and TRBJ2-1; TRBD1 matches at 7 bases. The CDR3 totals 14 residues. Germline V lookup: CDR1 SQVTM, CDR2 ANQGSEA. J gave up 4 bases and V 7 bases, and 10 bases lay outside the gene matches.